This is a list of T cell receptor beta chains from one sample in a study of OX40 agonist ivuxolimab in advanced cancers. This table comes from immunoSEQ multiplex PCR, and its TCRdb copy is limited to in-frame clones, with some not included. The data show 67,000 or so clones, with around four fifths seen just once and about 3.7% held by the top ten. The material sequenced was CD4+ or CD8+ T cells sorted from blood, taken in a trial of the OX40 agonist ivuxolimab. The receptors were gathered from an adult with an advanced solid tumor such as melanoma, head and neck, liver or kidney cancer. The CDR3 runs from the conserved cysteine through the conserved F or W. D genes are given only for firm matches. Size is omitted from some rows. Given values are once, few, many or a class for expanded clones.

TRBV5-4	.	.	TRBJ2-1	CASRRAGDRHNEQFF	TGTGCCAGCAGGAGGGCGGGCGATCGTCACAATGAGCAGTTCTTC
TRBV18	.	.	TRBJ2-7	CASSPGAGGYEQYF	TGTGCCAGCTCACCTGGGGCCGGCGGCTACGAGCAGTACTTC
TRBV7-9	.	.	TRBJ2-3	CASSLGSGYTDTQYF	TGTGCCAGCAGCTTGGGTAGCGGCTACACAGATACGCAGTATTTT
TRBV5-1	.	TRBD1	TRBJ2-2	CASSLQGVETGELFF	TGCGCCAGCAGCTTACAGGGGGTTGAAACCGGGGAGCTGTTTTTT
TRBV21-1	few	.	TRBJ2-4	CASSKKTPRSRKNIQYF	TGTGCCAGCAGCAAGAAAACTCCTAGGAGTCGTAAAAACATTCAGTACTTC
TRBV21-1	.	.	TRBJ2-2	CASSKTPFLYGELFF	TGTGCCAGCAGCAAAACCCCCTTCTTGTACGGGGAGCTGTTTTTT
TRBV28	.	TRBD2	TRBJ2-1	CASSLGGREYNEQFF	TGTGCCAGCAGTTTGGGGGGGAGGGAGTACAATGAGCAGTTCTTC
TRBV5-4	.	.	TRBJ1-1	CASSLTTTGSTEAFF	TGTGCCAGCAGCCTTACTACTACAGGCTCCACTGAAGCTTTCTTT
TRBV19	once	.	TRBJ2-2	CASSIGRESGELFF	TGTGCCAGTAGTATAGGAAGGGAATCCGGGGAGCTGTTTTTT
TRBV28	.	.	TRBJ2-7	CASSSTGSSYEQYF	TGTGCCAGCAGTTCTACAGGGAGTTCCTACGAGCAGTACTTC
TRBV15	.	.	TRBJ2-1	CATSRGGAGNLWAEQFF	TGTGCCACCAGCAGAGGGGGGGCGGGGAATCTTTGGGCGGAGCAGTTCTTC
TRBV5-1	few	.	TRBJ1-1	CASSLGQRDNTEAFF	TGCGCCAGCAGCTTGGGACAAAGGGATAACACTGAAGCTTTCTTT